A single sample gave rise to the 20 T cell receptor beta chains below, sequenced in a study of T cell responses to AZD1222 COVID-19 vaccine. Clones were sequenced by immunoSEQ multiplex PCR, and TCRdb holds only the in-frame ones, with some missing. The sample lists around 200,000 clones; around 89% were seen once. The sample was peripheral blood, taken 28 days after the second AZD1222 dose. Receptors originate from an adult who received the AZD1222 COVID-19 vaccine.

V usage is TRBV6-2 or TRBV6-3 and J usage is TRBJ1-2; a possible D gene is TRBD1 (6 bases). With 5 bases removed from V and 0 bases from J, the gap between germline ends came to 10 bases. The CDR3 spans 14 residues. Germline assignment: CDR1 MNHEY and CDR2 SVGEGT. The DNA for the CDR3 is TGTGCCAGCAGTCAACAGGGAACTAACTATGGCTACACCTTC. Its translation: CASSQQGTNYGYTF.

This clone was seen a handful of times. The V and J genes are TRBV12-5 and TRBJ2-1; 8 bases line up with TRBD2. The CDR3 totals 13 residues. CDR1 is LGHNT and CDR2 is FRNRAP in the germline V gene. Unmatched junction bases numbered 5, after V lost 6 bases and J lost 7 bases. CDR3 protein: CASGPRGRNEQFF. In DNA, the CDR3 is TGTGCTAGTGGGCCACGCGGGAGGAATGAGCAGTTCTTC.

This clone came up once. The gene calls are TRBV7-2 and TRBJ1-2, with D maybe TRBD1 (6 bases). Per the germline V gene, CDR1 is SGHTA and CDR2 is FQGNSA. V dropped 1 base and J dropped 10 bases, with 16 bases sitting between them. The CDR3 is 14 residues long. The CDR3 DNA reads TGTGCCAGCAGCTTAGGGGGGCGACCTAGGGTCTACACCTTC. It is translated as CASSLGGRPRVYTF.

This clone occurred once. The V call is TRBV6-5, the J call TRBJ1-5; D possibly corresponds to TRBD1 (5 bases). The CDR3 is 15 residues long. V lost 5 bases and J lost 4, with 15 bases in between. CDR1 is MNHEY and CDR2 is SVGAGI in the germline V gene. DNA for the CDR3: TGTGCCAGCAGTCACGGGATAGCAGGGAATCAGCCCCAGCATTTT. Translation gives CASSHGIAGNQPQHF.

J is TRBJ2-7 and V is TRBV9; 11 nucleotides match TRBD1. The length of the CDR3 is 15 residues. The V segment lost 1 base and the J segment 4 bases; nucleotides outside the gene matches: 4. The germline gives CDR1 SGDLS, CDR2 YYNGEE. CDR3 DNA: TGTGCCAGCAGCGTACGGGGGACAGGGGGGTACGAGCAGTACTTC. It is translated as CASSVRGTGGYEQYF.

This clone was seen just once. The chain combines TRBV7-8 with TRBJ1-6, with 9 bases identical to TRBD1. J gave up 9 bases and V 3 bases, and 6 bases lay outside the gene matches. CDR1 and CDR2 from the germline V gene are SGHVS and FQNEAQ. CDR3 length: 15 amino acids. The CDR3 coding sequence is TGTGCCAGCAGCTTGGAGGACAGGGGAGGTTCACCCCTCCACTTT. Its translation: CASSLEDRGGSPLHF. The full variable domain, in which reference TRBV7-8 and TRBJ1-6 provide the parts outside the CDR3, is GAGVSQSPRYKVAKRGQDVALRCDPISGHVSLFWYQQALGQGPEFLTYFQNEAQLDKSGLPSDRFFAERPEGSVSTLKIQRTQQEDSAVYLCASSLEDRGGSPLHFGNGTRLTVT.

The chain is built from TRBV6-5 and TRBJ1-2, with 10 bases fitting TRBD1. Trimming removed 6 bases from V and 1 base from J; junction bases left unmatched: 5. The CDR3 consists of 15 residues. The germline V gene has CDR1 MNHEY and CDR2 SVGAGI. The CDR3 here is CASSGQGGFNYGYTF. In DNA, the CDR3 is TGTGCCAGCAGCGGACAGGGGGGTTTTAACTATGGCTACACCTTC.

This clone was counted a few times. The gene calls are TRBV12-5 and TRBJ2-1; 10 nucleotides match TRBD2. After removal of 0 bases from V and 9 bases from J, the junction contained 5 bases not matched to a gene. This CDR3 has 15 amino acids. Germline-derived CDR1 and CDR2 are LGHNT and FRNRAP. CDR3: CASGLVLAGEVEQFF. The CDR3, as DNA: TGTGCTAGTGGTTTGGTCCTAGCGGGAGAGGTTGAGCAGTTCTTC. Full variable domain (remainder filled in from reference TRBV12-5 and TRBJ2-1): DARVTQTPRHKVTEMGQEVTMRCQPILGHNTVFWYRQTMMQGLELLAYFRNRAPLDDSGMPKDRFSAEMPDATLATLKIQPSEPRDSAVYFCASGLVLAGEVEQFFGPGTRLTVL.

V and J are TRBV11-2 and TRBJ2-5; no definite D call. This CDR3 region has 13 residues. Trimming left V 3 bases short and J 4 bases short, with 9 bases between. Germline CDR1 SGHAT, CDR2 FQNNGV. The CDR3 reads CASSFYTGETQYF. The CDR3, as DNA: TGTGCCAGCAGCTTCTACACGGGAGAGACCCAGTACTTC.

This clone was counted a few times. DNA for the CDR3: TGTGCCAGCAGTTATTATCCGGGACTCTCCTACAATGAGCAGTTCTTC. Translating gives CASSYYPGLSYNEQFF. The chain joins TRBV6-2 or TRBV6-3 to TRBJ2-1; perhaps TRBD2 as D (6 bases). V was trimmed by 3 bases and J by 0 bases, leaving 12 bases between them. The V gene's germline CDR1 is MNHEY and CDR2 SVGEGT. This CDR3 spans 16 amino acids.

The J gene is TRBJ2-7, the V gene TRBV11-2, with 8 nucleotides matching TRBD1. V lost 1 base to trimming and J lost 3 bases; unmatched junction nucleotides: 5. The CDR3 loop spans 15 amino acids. Germline CDR1 reads SGHAT; CDR2 reads FQNNGV. The CDR3 nucleotides read TGTGCCAGCAGCTTAGGGGCAGGGGGCATCTACGAGCAGTACTTC. Encoded protein: CASSLGAGGIYEQYF.

The J gene is TRBJ2-2, the V gene TRBV18, with TRBD1 identical over 7 bases. V was clipped by 3 bases and J by 7 bases; unmatched bases: 5. The CDR3 consists of 14 residues. Germline lookup yields CDR1 KGHSH and CDR2 LQKENI. CDR3 region: CASSPGTEGGELFF. The CDR3 region has the DNA TGTGCCAGCTCACCGGGGACAGAAGGCGGGGAGCTGTTTTTT.

This clone was seen only a few times. The chain carries TRBV6-4 and TRBJ2-1, with a tentative D call TRBD2 (6 bases). The CDR3 is made up of 13 amino acids. Germline V gives CDR1 MRHNA, CDR2 SNTAGT. V was trimmed by 8 bases and J by 10 bases, leaving 18 bases between them. The DNA of the CDR3 is TGTGCCAGCGCGGGCCTCATGGGAGGCGAGCAGTTCTTC. Translation gives CASAGLMGGEQFF.

This chain connects TRBV21-1 to TRBJ1-5; TRBD1 is the table's D call, not checked against the DNA. TRBV21-1 is noted as a pseudogene. This CDR3 has 17 residues. The CDR3 region has the DNA TGTGCCAGCAGCACTCCCCCCCCCAGGGGGCTAAATCAGCCCCAGCATTTT. Encoded protein: CASSTPPPRGLNQPQHF.

The rearrangement uses TRBV28 and TRBJ2-3, with unresolved D. The V end was cut by 6 bases, the J end by 0 bases, with 7 bases between. This CDR3 has 13 amino acids. In germline, CDR1 is MDHEN, CDR2 SYDVKM. The CDR3: CASRYTSTDTQYF. As DNA, the CDR3 is TGTGCCAGCAGGTATACTAGCACAGATACGCAGTATTTT.

This clone came up once. V is TRBV9 and J is TRBJ2-1; possible D gene TRBD2, 5 bases. The CDR3 sequence is 14 residues long. Trimming removed 2 bases at V and 2 bases at J, with 8 bases between. Germline CDR1 and CDR2: SGDLS and YYNGEE. The CDR3 DNA reads TGTGCCAGCAGCGTCTTCGGGACCTACAATGAGCAGTTCTTC. It encodes CASSVFGTYNEQFF.

This clone was detected only once. The chain couples TRBV9 to TRBJ2-3; tentatively, D is TRBD2 (7 bases). V was shortened by 4 bases and J by 5 bases, with 20 bases between the two germline ends. From germline, CDR1 is SGDLS and CDR2 YYNGEE. CDR3 length: 16 amino acids. For the CDR3, the DNA is TGTGCCAGCAGCTTCCCTAGCGGTCGAGGGGGAGATACGCAGTATTTT. Translated: CASSFPSGRGGDTQYF.

The gene calls are TRBV10-3 and TRBJ2-5, with D possibly called TRBD1 or TRBD2 (5 bases each). Germline lookup yields CDR1 ENHRY and CDR2 SYGVKD. This CDR3 has 15 residues. V was trimmed by 0 bases and J by 5 bases, leaving 13 bases between them. The CDR3 is CAISESGTAWETQYF. The CDR3 region has the DNA TGTGCCATCAGTGAGTCAGGGACCGCCTGGGAGACCCAGTACTTC.

The V and J genes are TRBV24-1 and TRBJ2-4, with D possibly TRBD2 on 5 matching bases. Trimming cost V 5 bases and J 0 bases, with 10 bases left between them. The germline V gene has CDR1 KGHDR and CDR2 SFDVKD. The CDR3 consists of 15 residues. The CDR3 DNA reads TGTGCCACCAGTGGGAGCGGCCTAGCCAAAAACATTCAGTACTTC. Protein sequence: CATSGSGLAKNIQYF.

The chain links TRBV30 to TRBJ1-2, with D unclear. The V end lost 3 bases, the J end lost 5 bases, and 10 bases lay between the germline ends. Germline CDR1 GTSNPN, CDR2 SVGIG (reference sequence). The CDR3 has 12 residues. The chain's CDR3 is CAWSPLLYGYTF. CDR3 bases: TGTGCCTGGAGCCCTCTCCTTTATGGCTACACCTTC.